The TCR beta chain under discussion was sequenced for a study of identifying expanded T cells in peripheral blood. During the collection period, no donor immune events like infections were recorded. This CDR3 has 15 residues. Germline CDR1 SGHNT, CDR2 YYREEE (reference sequence). Trimming shortened V by 4 bases and J by 6 bases, and 20 bases separated the two germline ends. The method was immunoSEQ multiplex PCR; TCRdb's version includes in-frame clones alone and lacks a portion of them. There are 90,000 to 95,000 clones in the sample; around 90% occur only once, and approximately 5% lies in the top ten. The sample holds one count of this clone. The antigen is not known. Study-level findings and limits: Differentially abundant clones: 0.95 to 1.5 between replicates, around 17 at roughly 2 weeks, 18 to 20 at four.

This sequence joins TRBV5-4 and TRBJ2-7; D may correspond to TRBD1 or TRBD2 (5 bases each). The sequenced material came from blood. The clonotype comes from a person aged 18 to 75 in good health. As DNA, the CDR3 is TGTGCCAGCAGCGCGAAACGGGACGGCCCCGCCGAGCAGTACTTC. Translated, it gives CASSAKRDGPAEQYF.